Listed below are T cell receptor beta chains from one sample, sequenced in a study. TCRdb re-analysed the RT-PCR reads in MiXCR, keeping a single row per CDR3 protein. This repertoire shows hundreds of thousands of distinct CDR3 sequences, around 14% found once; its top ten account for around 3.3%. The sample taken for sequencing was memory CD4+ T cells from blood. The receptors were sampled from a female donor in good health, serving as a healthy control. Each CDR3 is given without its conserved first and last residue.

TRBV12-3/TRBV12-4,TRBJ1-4,ASSLGRSNEKLF
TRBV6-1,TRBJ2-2,ASSDKNTGELF
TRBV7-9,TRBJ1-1,ASSALEAF
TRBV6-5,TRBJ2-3,AAALGPSTDTQY
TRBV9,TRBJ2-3,ASSVATDTQY
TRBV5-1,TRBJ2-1,ASSLVASGGYNEQF
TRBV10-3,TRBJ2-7,AISESYSYEQY
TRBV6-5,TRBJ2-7,ASSYLKDAEQY
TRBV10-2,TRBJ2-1,AGRQYGDNEQF
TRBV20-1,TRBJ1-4,SAIQGRLNEKLF
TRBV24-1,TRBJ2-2,ATSDFGGENTGELF
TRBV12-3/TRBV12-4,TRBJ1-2,ASSPTGTGRSLDGYT
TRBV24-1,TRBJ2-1,ATSDQGAAYNEQF
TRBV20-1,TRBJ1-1,SATTPRGMNTEAF
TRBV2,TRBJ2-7,ASKDGASDEQY
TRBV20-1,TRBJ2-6,SARLSFSGANVLT
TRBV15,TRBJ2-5,AVESGSGGEGTQY
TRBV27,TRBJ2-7,ASSLEPTTSGGPSYEQY
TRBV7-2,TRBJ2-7,ASSLVLAGPSYEQY
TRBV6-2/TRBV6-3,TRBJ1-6,ASTGTRAGATLSDSPLH
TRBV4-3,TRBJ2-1,ASSQAWTEFDEQF
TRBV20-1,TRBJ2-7,SAADRENEQY
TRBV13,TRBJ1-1,ASSYLTGINTEAF
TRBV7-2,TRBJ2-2,ASSSGLASINTGELF
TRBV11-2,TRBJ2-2,ATQPVQLKVNTGELF
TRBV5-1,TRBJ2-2,ASSPGSGVGTGELF
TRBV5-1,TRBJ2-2,ASIQGFTNTGELF
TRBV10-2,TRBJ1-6,ASGGANNSPLH
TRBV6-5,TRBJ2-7,ASSRGRVVLEQY
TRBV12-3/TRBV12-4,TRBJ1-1,ASSLGDRGEAF
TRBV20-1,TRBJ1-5,SAPQGEALQPQH
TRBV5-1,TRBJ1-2,ASSSTGDYNYGYT
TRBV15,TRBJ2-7,ATSRDLTSLHEQY
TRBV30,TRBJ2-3,AWSSTTDTQY
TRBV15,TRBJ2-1,ATSRGREDRF
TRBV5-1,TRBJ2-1,ASSLQGAEEYNEQF
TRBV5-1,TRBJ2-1,ASSLEISGSTEQF
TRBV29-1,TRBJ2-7,SVALTGNYEQY
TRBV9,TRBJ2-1,ASSIRGERAVNEQF
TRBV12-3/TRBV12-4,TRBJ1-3,ASSLGVQTIY
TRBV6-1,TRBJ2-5,ASRRQGVWETQY